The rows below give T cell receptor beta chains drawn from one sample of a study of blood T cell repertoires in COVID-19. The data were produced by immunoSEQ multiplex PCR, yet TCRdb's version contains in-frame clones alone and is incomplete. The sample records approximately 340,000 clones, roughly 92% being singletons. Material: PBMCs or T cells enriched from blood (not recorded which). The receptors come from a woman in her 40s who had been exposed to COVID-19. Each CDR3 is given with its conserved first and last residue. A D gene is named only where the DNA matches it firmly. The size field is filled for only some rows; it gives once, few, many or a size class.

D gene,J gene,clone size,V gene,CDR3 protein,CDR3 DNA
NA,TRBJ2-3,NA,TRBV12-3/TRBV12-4,CASSYPSPSTQYF,TGTGCCAGCAGTTATCCTAGCCCCAGTACGCAGTATTTT
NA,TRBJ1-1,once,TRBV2,CASRVGAEAFF,TGTGCCAGCCGAGTGGGCGCTGAAGCTTTCTTT
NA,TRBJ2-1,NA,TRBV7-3,CASSLTARSSYNEQFF,TGTGCCAGCAGCTTAACTGCGCGGAGCTCCTACAATGAGCAGTTCTTC
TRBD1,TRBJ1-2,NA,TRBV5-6,CASSSGTGTYGYTF,TGTGCCAGCAGCTCCGGGACAGGAACCTATGGCTACACCTTC
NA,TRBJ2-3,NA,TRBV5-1,CASSIAGSTDTQYF,TGCGCCAGCAGCATAGCAGGGAGCACAGATACGCAGTATTTT
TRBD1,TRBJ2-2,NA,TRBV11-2,CASSYTGGRNTGELFF,TGTGCCAGCAGCTATACAGGGGGCCGGAACACCGGGGAGCTGTTTTTT
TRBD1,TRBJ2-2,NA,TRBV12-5,CASGFPQGASNTGELFF,TGTGCTAGTGGATTTCCACAGGGGGCCTCGAACACCGGGGAGCTGTTTTTT
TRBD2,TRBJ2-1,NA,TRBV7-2,CASSFSGTSGNEQFF,TGTGCCAGCAGCTTCTCCGGGACTAGCGGGAATGAGCAGTTCTTC
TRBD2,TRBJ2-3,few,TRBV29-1,CSVARTSGRADTQYF,TGCAGCGTCGCCAGGACTAGCGGGAGGGCGGATACGCAGTATTTT
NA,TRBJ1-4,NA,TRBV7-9,CASGTDGGYEKLFF,TGTGCCAGCGGGACCGACGGGGGGTATGAAAAACTGTTTTTT
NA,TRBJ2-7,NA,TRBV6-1,CASSEAWRPMEDF,TGTGCCAGCAGTGAAGCGTGGCGCCCAATGGAGGACTTC
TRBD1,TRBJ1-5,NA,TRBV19,CASSIGLGTGRNQPQHF,TGTGCCAGTAGTATAGGACTCGGGACAGGGAGGAATCAGCCCCAGCATTTT
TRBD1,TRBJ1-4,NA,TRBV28,CASSPPGQDEKLFF,TGTGCCAGCAGCCCGCCGGGACAGGATGAAAAACTGTTTTTT
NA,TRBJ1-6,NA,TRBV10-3,CANRIGGNSPLHF,TGTGCCAACAGGATAGGCGGAAATTCACCCCTCCACTTT
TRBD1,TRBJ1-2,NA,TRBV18,CATLDRVYGYTF,TGTGCCACCTTAGACAGGGTTTATGGCTACACCTTC
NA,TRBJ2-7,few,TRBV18,CASSPTHQGEQYF,TGTGCCAGCTCACCAACGCACCAGGGCGAGCAGTACTTC
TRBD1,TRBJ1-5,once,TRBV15,CATSRPSGTALTQHF,TGTGCCACCAGCAGACCATCCGGGACAGCGCTGACCCAGCATTTT
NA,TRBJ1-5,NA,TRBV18,CASSKGNRLNQPQHF,TGTGCCAGCTCGAAAGGGAACAGGCTTAATCAGCCCCAGCATTTT
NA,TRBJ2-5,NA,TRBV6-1,CASSEHMGVGETQYF,TGTGCCAGCAGTGAACATATGGGAGTCGGGGAGACCCAGTACTTC
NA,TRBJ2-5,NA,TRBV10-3,CAISESTGVTQYF,TGTGCCATCAGTGAGTCGACGGGGGTAACCCAGTACTTC
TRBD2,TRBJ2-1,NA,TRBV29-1,CSVLGGPSGRESEQFF,TGCAGCGTGCTAGGGGGCCCTAGCGGGAGGGAATCTGAGCAGTTCTTC
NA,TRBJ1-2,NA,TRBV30,CAWSFGTYKYGYTF,TGTGCCTGGAGTTTCGGGACATATAAATATGGCTACACCTTC
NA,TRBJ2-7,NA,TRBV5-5,CASSLGRYTYEQYF,TGTGCCAGCAGCTTGGGCCGGTATACCTACGAGCAGTACTTC
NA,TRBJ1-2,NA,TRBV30,CAWSQGIGSGQGYGYTF,TGTGCCTGGAGTCAAGGTATAGGCTCCGGACAAGGCTATGGCTACACCTTC
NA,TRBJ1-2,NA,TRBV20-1,CSASRGLYGYTF,TGCAGTGCTAGTCGAGGGCTCTATGGCTACACCTTC
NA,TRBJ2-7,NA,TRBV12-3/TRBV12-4,CASSPAGTYEQYF,TGTGCCAGCAGCCCCGCGGGGACGTACGAGCAGTACTTC
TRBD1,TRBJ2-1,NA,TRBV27,CASSLSGQGANEQFF,TGTGCCAGCAGTTTATCGGGACAGGGGGCTAATGAGCAGTTCTTC
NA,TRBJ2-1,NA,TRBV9,CASSVVERNNEQFF,TGTGCCAGCAGCGTAGTGGAGCGCAACAATGAGCAGTTCTTC
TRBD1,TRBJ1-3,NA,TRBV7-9,CASSPRDRGRNVGNTIYF,TGTGCCAGCAGCCCCCGGGACAGGGGGCGCAACGTTGGGAACACCATATATTTT
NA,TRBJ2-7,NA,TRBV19,CASSQASMIYEQYF,TGTGCCAGTAGTCAGGCCTCAATGATCTACGAGCAGTACTTC
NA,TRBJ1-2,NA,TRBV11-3,CASSPQGPDFGYTF,TGTGCCAGCAGCCCACAGGGTCCTGATTTTGGCTACACCTTC
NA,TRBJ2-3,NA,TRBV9,CASSVVGADTQYF,TGTGCCAGCAGCGTTGTGGGCGCAGATACGCAGTATTTT
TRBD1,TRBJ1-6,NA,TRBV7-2,CASSLRRGTDNSPLHF,TGTGCCAGCAGCTTACGACGTGGGACAGACAATTCACCCCTCCACTTT
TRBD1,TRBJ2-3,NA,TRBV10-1,CASSERDRGTDTQYF,TGCGCCAGCAGTGAAAGGGACAGGGGCACAGATACGCAGTATTTT
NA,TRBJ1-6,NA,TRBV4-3,CASSRQANSPLHF,TGCGCCAGCAGCCGGCAGGCTAATTCACCCCTCCACTTT
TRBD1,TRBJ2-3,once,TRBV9,CASSGGTGAKTTDTQYF,TGTGCCAGCAGCGGGGGGACAGGGGCGAAAACCACAGATACGCAGTATTTT
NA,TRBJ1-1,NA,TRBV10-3,CAISAGEVNTEAFF,TGTGCCATCAGTGCAGGGGAAGTGAACACTGAAGCTTTCTTT
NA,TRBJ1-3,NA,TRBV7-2,CASSLVRGSGNTIYF,TGTGCCAGCAGCTTAGTACGGGGGTCTGGAAACACCATATATTTT
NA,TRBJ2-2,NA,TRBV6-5,CASSLGSTGELFF,TGTGCCAGCAGCTTAGGGAGTACCGGGGAGCTGTTTTTT
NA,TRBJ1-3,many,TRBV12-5,CASGLDSNTIYF,TGTGCTAGTGGTTTGGACAGCAACACCATATATTTT
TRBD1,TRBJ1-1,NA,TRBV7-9,CASSLATTGGTEAFF,TGTGCCAGCAGCTTAGCGACGACAGGGGGCACTGAAGCTTTCTTT
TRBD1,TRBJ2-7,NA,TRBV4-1,CASSQGSRDRGPYEQYF,TGCGCCAGCAGCCAAGGGTCCCGGGACAGGGGCCCCTACGAGCAGTACTTC
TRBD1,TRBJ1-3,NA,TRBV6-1,CASSEGPQGARGNTIYF,TGTGCCAGCAGTGAGGGACCTCAGGGGGCGCGGGGAAACACCATATATTTT
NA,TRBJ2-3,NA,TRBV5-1,CASRTGDNTDTQYF,TGCGCCAGCAGAACGGGAGACAACACAGATACGCAGTATTTT
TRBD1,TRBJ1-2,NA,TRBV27,CASSLIATGPAPAGYTF,TGTGCCAGCAGTTTAATAGCGACAGGGCCGGCCCCAGCGGGCTACACCTTC
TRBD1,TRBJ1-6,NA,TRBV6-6,CASSYRLTGGNSPLHF,TGTGCCAGCAGTTACCGATTGACAGGGGGCAATTCACCCCTCCACTTT
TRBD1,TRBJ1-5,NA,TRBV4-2,CASSQAGTGEDNQPQHF,TGTGCCAGCAGCCAAGCTGGGACAGGGGAAGACAATCAGCCCCAGCATTTT
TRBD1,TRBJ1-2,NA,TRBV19,CASSPGTGGDYGYTF,TGTGCCAGTAGCCCTGGGACAGGGGGGGACTATGGCTACACCTTC
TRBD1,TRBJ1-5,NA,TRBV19,CASTHTGVGNQPQHF,TGTGCCAGTACCCACACAGGGGTCGGCAATCAGCCCCAGCATTTT
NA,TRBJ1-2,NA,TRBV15,CATSRDGGIYGYTF,TGTGCCACCAGCAGAGATGGGGGGATCTATGGCTACACCTTC
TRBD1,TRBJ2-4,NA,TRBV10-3,CAISAGQGGKNIQYF,TGTGCCATCAGTGCTGGACAGGGGGGAAAAAACATTCAGTACTTC
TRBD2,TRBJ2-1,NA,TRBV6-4,CASSDELAGVDEQFF,TGTGCCAGCAGTGACGAACTAGCGGGGGTTGATGAGCAGTTCTTC
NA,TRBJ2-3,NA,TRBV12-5,CASGLGTLTDTQYF,TGTGCTAGTGGTTTGGGGACTCTCACAGATACGCAGTATTTT
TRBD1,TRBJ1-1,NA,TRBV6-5,CASSYRQGGTEAFF,TGTGCCAGCAGTTACCGGCAGGGGGGCACTGAAGCTTTCTTT
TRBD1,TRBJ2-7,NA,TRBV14,CASSPGQGYEQYF,TGTGCCAGCAGCCCGGGACAGGGCTACGAGCAGTACTTC
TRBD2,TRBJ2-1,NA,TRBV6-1,CASSERAGRAEEQFF,TGTGCCAGCAGTGAAAGGGCGGGGAGGGCCGAAGAGCAGTTCTTC